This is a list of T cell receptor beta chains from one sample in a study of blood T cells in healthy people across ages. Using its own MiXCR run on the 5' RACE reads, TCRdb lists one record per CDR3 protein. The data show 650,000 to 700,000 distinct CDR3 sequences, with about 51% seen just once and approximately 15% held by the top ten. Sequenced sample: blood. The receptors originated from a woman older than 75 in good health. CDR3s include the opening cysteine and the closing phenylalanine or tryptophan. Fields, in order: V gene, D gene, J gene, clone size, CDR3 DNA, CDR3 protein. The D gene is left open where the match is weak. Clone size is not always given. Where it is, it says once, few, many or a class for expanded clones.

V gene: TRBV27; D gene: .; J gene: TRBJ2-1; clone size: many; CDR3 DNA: TGTGCCAGCAGTTACGGACAGCGACAGTTCTTC; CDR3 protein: CASSYGQRQFF
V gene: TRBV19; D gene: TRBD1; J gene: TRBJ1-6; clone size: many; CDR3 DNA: TGTGCCAGTAGGATCGAAGACAGGGAAAATTCACCCCTCCACTTT; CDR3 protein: CASRIEDRENSPLHF
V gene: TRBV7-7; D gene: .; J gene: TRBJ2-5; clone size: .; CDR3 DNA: TGTGCCAGCAGCTTAGGTCTTAGTCGGTCAGAGACCCAGTACTTC; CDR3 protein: CASSLGLSRSETQYF
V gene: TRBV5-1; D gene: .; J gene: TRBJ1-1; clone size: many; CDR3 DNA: TGCGCCAGCAGCTTACAGCTGGCAGGGACTGAAGCTTTCTTT; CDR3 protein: CASSLQLAGTEAFF
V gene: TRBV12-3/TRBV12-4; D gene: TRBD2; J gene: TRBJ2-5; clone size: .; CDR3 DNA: TGTGCCAGCAGTCCTAGCGGGTTCCTCAAAGAGACCCAGTACTTC; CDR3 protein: CASSPSGFLKETQYF
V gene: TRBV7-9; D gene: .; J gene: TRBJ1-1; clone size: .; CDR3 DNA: TGTGCCAGCAGCTTATACAGCGTCGAAGCTTTCTTT; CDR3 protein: CASSLYSVEAFF
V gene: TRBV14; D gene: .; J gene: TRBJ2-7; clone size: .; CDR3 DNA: TGTGCCAGCAGCCCAGAACTGTACAATGAGCAGTACTTC; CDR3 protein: CASSPELYNEQYF
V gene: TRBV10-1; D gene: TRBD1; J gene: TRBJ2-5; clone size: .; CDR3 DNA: TGCGCCAGCAGTGACCCGGGACAGGGGGTCGGAGAGACCCAGTACTTC; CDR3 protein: CASSDPGQGVGETQYF
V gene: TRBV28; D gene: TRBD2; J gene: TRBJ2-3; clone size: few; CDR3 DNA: TGTGCCAGCAGTTTCCACTCCCGGGACTATAGTAGGGGAGATACGCAGTATTTT; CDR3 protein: CASSFHSRDYSRGDTQYF
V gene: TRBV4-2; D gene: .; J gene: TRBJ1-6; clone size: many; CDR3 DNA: TGTGCCAGCAGCCAAGGGTCGGACAGAGAAAATTCACCCCTCCACTTT; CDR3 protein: CASSQGSDRENSPLHF
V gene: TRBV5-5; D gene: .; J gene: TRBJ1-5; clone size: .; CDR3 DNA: TGTGCCAGCAGACCGGGGGGGCAGGGTAGCAATCAGCCCCAGCATTTT; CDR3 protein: CASRPGGQGSNQPQHF
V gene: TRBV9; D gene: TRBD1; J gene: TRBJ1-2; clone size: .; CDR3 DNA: TGTGCCAGCAGCGTAGGGACAGGGGGTAATGGCTACACCTTC; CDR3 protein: CASSVGTGGNGYTF
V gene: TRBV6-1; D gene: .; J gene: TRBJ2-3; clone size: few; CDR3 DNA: TGTGCCAGCAGAATAGGGCGGGCAGATACGCAGTATTTT; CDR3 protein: CASRIGRADTQYF